This passage covers 16 T cell receptor beta chains from one sample sequenced in a study of cytotoxic CD8 clonotypes in ibrutinib-treated CLL. Some clones are missing from TCRdb's copy, which holds only in-frame ones; the method was immunoSEQ multiplex PCR. The table includes some 19,000 clones, over 75% detected once. The sample consisted of PBMCs, taken before ibrutinib treatment. Receptors were obtained from a human donor with chronic lymphocytic leukemia.

This chain joins TRBV19 and TRBJ1-4, with D unclear. Between the trimmed V and J ends, which lost 6 bases and 8 bases, there was a span of 16 bases. Germline assignment: CDR1 LNHDA and CDR2 SQIVND (reference sequence). The CDR3 has 14 residues. For the CDR3, the DNA is TGTGCCAGTAGCCCCCGGAGGGTATCGGAAAAACTGTTTTTT. As protein: CASSPRRVSEKLFF.

The V gene is TRBV7-6, the J gene TRBJ2-7; 8 positions agree with TRBD1. CDR1 is SGHVS, CDR2 FNYEAQ, per germline. The CDR3 length is 15 residues. V trimming: 5 bases; J trimming: 2 bases; junction bases outside the gene matches: 8. This CDR3 reads CASSQVGTGAYEQYF. CDR3 in DNA: TGTGCCAGCAGCCAAGTTGGGACAGGAGCCTACGAGCAGTACTTC.

The rearrangement links TRBV29-1 to TRBJ1-2; tentatively, D is TRBD1 (5 bases). CDR3 length equals 13 residues. The V end lost 6 bases, the J end lost 8 bases, and 19 bases lay between the germline ends. The V gene's germline CDR1 is SQVTM and CDR2 ANQGSEA. DNA for the CDR3: TGCAGCGTCCAGGGCGGGCGATCTAGGGGCTACACCTTC. Translating gives CSVQGGRSRGYTF.

The chain joins TRBV5-1 to TRBJ1-3, with a possible D match to TRBD1 (5 bases). The length of the CDR3 is 15 residues. Germline values: CDR1 SGHRS, CDR2 YFSETQ. The V and J ends lost 4 bases and 0 bases respectively, with 11 bases between them. In DNA, the CDR3 is TGCGCCAGCAGCCTCGGGACCCCCTCTGGAAACACCATATATTTT. Translated, it gives CASSLGTPSGNTIYF.

The chain joins TRBV7-9 to TRBJ1-3; D uncertain. In germline, CDR1 is SEHNR, CDR2 FQNEAQ (reference sequence). The CDR3 consists of 17 residues. V was cut by 4 bases and J by 4 bases, with 20 bases left in between. The CDR3: CASSSKGPVPLGNTIYF. For the CDR3, the DNA is TGTGCCAGCAGCTCAAAAGGTCCCGTTCCGCTCGGAAACACCATATATTTT.

This clone was observed a single time. The chain employs TRBV7-9 and TRBJ2-2, with D uncertain. The CDR3 extends over 12 amino acids. Germline lookup yields CDR1 SEHNR and CDR2 FQNEAQ (reference sequence). The V and J ends lost 1 base and 6 bases respectively, with 3 bases between them. In nucleotides, the CDR3 is TGTGCCAGCAGCTTAGGTCCCGGGGAGCTGTTTTTT. Its translation is CASSLGPGELFF.

The chain couples TRBV7-9 to TRBJ2-7; D is possibly TRBD1 (6 bases). V lost 8 bases to trimming and J lost 2 bases, with 16 bases between them. Per the germline V gene, CDR1 is SEHNR and CDR2 is FQNEAQ (reference sequence). The CDR3 is made up of 14 amino acids. For the CDR3, the DNA is TGTGCCAGCGTCCTGACAGGCTTCCCCTACGAGCAGTACTTC. It yields the protein CASVLTGFPYEQYF. The full variable domain, in which reference TRBV7-9 and TRBJ2-7 provide the parts outside the CDR3, is DTGVSQNPRHKITKRGQNVTFRCDPISEHNRLYWYRQTLGQGPEFLTYFQNEAQLEKSRLLSDRFSAERPKGSFSTLEIQRTEQGDSAMYLCASVLTGFPYEQYFGPGTRLTVT.

The chain uses TRBV10-2 and TRBJ1-4, with D possibly being TRBD1 (6 bases). The V gene's germline CDR1 is WSHSY and CDR2 SAAADI. This CDR3 has 15 residues. Trimming took 0 bases from V and 8 from J, leaving 13 bases between them. CDR3: CASSESPGHGEKLFF. The CDR3 coding sequence is TGCGCCAGCAGTGAGTCCCCGGGACACGGAGAAAAACTGTTTTTT.

J is TRBJ1-2 and V is TRBV5-1, with a tentative D call TRBD1 (6 bases). The V end was cut by 7 bases, the J end by 8 bases, with 18 bases between. The germline V gene has CDR1 SGHRS and CDR2 YFSETQ. The CDR3 loop spans 13 amino acids. In nucleotides, the CDR3 is TGCGCCAGCTCCCCGGGGGGCGCGGAGGGCTACACCTTC. Its protein product is CASSPGGAEGYTF.

The chain joins TRBV15 to TRBJ2-1; D unresolved. CDR1 is LNHNV, CDR2 YYDKDF, per germline (reference sequence). CDR3 size: 16 residues. With 0 bases removed from V and 0 bases from J, the gap between germline ends came to 9 bases. This CDR3 is CATSRDSSSSYNEQFF. CDR3 coding DNA: TGTGCCACCAGCAGAGATAGTTCCAGCTCCTACAATGAGCAGTTCTTC.

The chain carries TRBV19 and TRBJ2-7; a possible D gene is TRBD1 (6 bases). Trimming left V 3 bases short and J 6 bases short, with 21 bases between. The CDR3 is made up of 16 amino acids. Per the germline V gene, CDR1 is LNHDA and CDR2 is SQIVND (reference sequence). This CDR3 is CASSMVPGQGTGEQYF. The CDR3 bases are TGTGCCAGTAGTATGGTTCCGGGTCAGGGGACGGGCGAGCAGTACTTC.

This clone came up once. The CDR3 here is CASSDRTGPISPLHF. The CDR3 coding sequence is TGTGCCAGCAGCGACAGGACAGGTCCTATTTCACCCCTCCACTTT. The chain couples TRBV7-9 to TRBJ1-6; 7 bases agree with TRBD1. V lost 5 bases to trimming and J lost 9 bases; unmatched junction nucleotides: 10. The CDR3 spans 15 residues. CDR1 and CDR2 (germline): SEHNR, FQNEAQ (reference sequence).

The V call is TRBV9, the J call TRBJ1-1; 7 nucleotides line up with TRBD1. Germline values: CDR1 SGDLS, CDR2 YYNGEE. The V gene end was trimmed by 0 bases and the J gene end by 2 bases; junction bases not matched to a gene: 7. This CDR3 contains 16 residues. In nucleotides, the CDR3 is TGTGCCAGCAGCGTAGCGGGACAGCTTATAAACACTGAAGCTTTCTTT. Protein product: CASSVAGQLINTEAFF. The whole variable domain, filled in from reference TRBV9 and TRBJ1-1, reads DSGVTQTPKHLITATGQRVTLRCSPRSGDLSVYWYQQSLDQGLQFLIQYYNGEERAKGNILERFSAQQFPDLHSELNLSSLELGDSALYFCASSVAGQLINTEAFFGQGTRLTVV.

The chain has TRBV18 and TRBJ2-3; 7 bases agree with TRBD1. CDR1 KGHSH and CDR2 LQKENI come from the germline V gene. The CDR3 has 15 amino acids. V lost 5 bases to trimming and J lost 2 bases; unmatched junction nucleotides: 7. CDR3 DNA: TGTGCCAGCTCAGACAGGGAGCACTACACAGATACGCAGTATTTT. As protein: CASSDREHYTDTQYF.

The chain joins TRBV6-1 to TRBJ1-1; D may be TRBD1 (6 bases). The CDR3 extends over 15 amino acids. Trimming took off 6 bases at V and 2 bases at J, with 16 bases between the two ends. CDR1 and CDR2 from the germline V gene are MNHNS and SASEGT. The CDR3 region has the DNA TGTGCCAGCAGAAGAGCCGGGACAACCAACACTGAAGCTTTCTTT. Translating it yields CASRRAGTTNTEAFF.

The DNA of the CDR3 is TGTGCCACCAGCAGAGAGGGAAGGCAAGAGACCCAGTACTTC. Translating it yields CATSREGRQETQYF. The chain links TRBV15 to TRBJ2-5, with D unclear. V shed 0 bases and J shed 2 bases, with 7 bases lying between them. In germline, CDR1 is LNHNV, CDR2 YYDKDF (reference sequence). The CDR3 runs to 14 residues.